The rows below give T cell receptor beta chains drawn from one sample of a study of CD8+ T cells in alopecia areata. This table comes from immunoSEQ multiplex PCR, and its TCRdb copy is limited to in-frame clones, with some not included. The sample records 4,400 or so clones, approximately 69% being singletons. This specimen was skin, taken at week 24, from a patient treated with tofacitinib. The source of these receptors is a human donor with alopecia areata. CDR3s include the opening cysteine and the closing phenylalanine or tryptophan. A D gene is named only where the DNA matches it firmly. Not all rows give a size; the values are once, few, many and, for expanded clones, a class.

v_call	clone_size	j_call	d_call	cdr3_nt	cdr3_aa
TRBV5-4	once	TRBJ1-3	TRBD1	TGTGCCAGCAGCTTTGGACAGGGGGAGACTGGAAACACCATATATTTT	CASSFGQGETGNTIYF
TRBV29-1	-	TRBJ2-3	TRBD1	TGCAGCGTGAGAGACAGGGAAGCAGATACGCAGTATTTT	CSVRDREADTQYF
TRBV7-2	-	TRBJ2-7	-	TGTGCCAGCAGCTACGCCTACGAGCAGTACTTC	CASSYAYEQYF
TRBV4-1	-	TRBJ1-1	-	TGCGCCAGCAGCCAAGGAGTCCAGAACACTGAAGCTTTCTTT	CASSQGVQNTEAFF
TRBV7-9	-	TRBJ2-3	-	TGTGCCAGCAGACAAGAGGAAGATACGCAGTATTTT	CASRQEEDTQYF
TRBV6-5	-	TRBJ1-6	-	TGTGCCAGCAGTCAAGGAGGGCAGGCTAGTTCACCCCTCCACTTT	CASSQGGQASSPLHF
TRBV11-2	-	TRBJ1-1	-	TGTGCCAGCAGTGTTAGTTCGGTGAACACTGAAGCTTTCTTT	CASSVSSVNTEAFF
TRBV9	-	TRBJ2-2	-	TGTGCCAGCAGCGCCGGGTACCCCTCATCCCCCCGGGAGCTGTTTTTT	CASSAGYPSSPRELFF
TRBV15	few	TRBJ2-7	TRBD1	TGTGCCACCAGCAGAGGAGGCTCAGGGGGCTCCTACGAGCAGTACTTC	CATSRGGSGGSYEQYF
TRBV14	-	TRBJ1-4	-	TGTGCCAGCAGCCAAGACAGGCCGGGATCGAGTAGGGCGAAACTGTTTTTT	CASSQDRPGSSRAKLFF
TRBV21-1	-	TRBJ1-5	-	TGTGCCAGCAGCAAAGGGGGGCGCGGTCAGCCCCAGCATTTT	CASSKGGRGQPQHF
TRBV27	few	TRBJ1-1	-	TGTGCCAGCAGCATGGGACCGGGCGCTGAAGCTTTCTTT	CASSMGPGAEAFF
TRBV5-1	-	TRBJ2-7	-	TGCGCCAGCAGCTTAACAGAAGACTCCTACGAGCAGTACTTC	CASSLTEDSYEQYF
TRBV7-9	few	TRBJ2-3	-	TGTGCCAGCAGCTTTTCATGGGGGGCGCGGGGCACAGATACGCAGTATTTT	CASSFSWGARGTDTQYF
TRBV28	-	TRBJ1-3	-	TGTGCCAGCAGCCACCTCGGATCAGGGGCTGGAAACACCATATATTTT	CASSHLGSGAGNTIYF
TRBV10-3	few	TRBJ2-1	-	TGTGCCATCAGGGGGGGCATAGACAATGAGCAGTTCTTC	CAIRGGIDNEQFF
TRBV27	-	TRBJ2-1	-	TGTGCCAGCAGTTTAACTAGCCCCTCCTACAATGAGCAGTTCTTC	CASSLTSPSYNEQFF
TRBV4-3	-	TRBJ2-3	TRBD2	TGCGCCAGCAGCCAAGTCCTTTTAGCGGGGGCCGGGGATACGCAGTATTTT	CASSQVLLAGAGDTQYF
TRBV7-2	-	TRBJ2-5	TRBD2	TGTGCCAGCAGCTCCTTCCCCCGCGGGAGGGCCGGGGAGACCCAGTACTTC	CASSSFPRGRAGETQYF
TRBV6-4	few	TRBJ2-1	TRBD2	TGTGCCAGCAGCCCCTCCCCAGCGGGGTCGTACAATGAGCAGTTCTTC	CASSPSPAGSYNEQFF
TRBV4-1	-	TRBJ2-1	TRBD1	TGCGCCAGCAGCCGGGACAGCTCCTACAATGAGCAGTTCTTC	CASSRDSSYNEQFF
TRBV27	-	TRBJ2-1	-	TGTGCCAGCAGTTGGGGTCCAGGACAGTACAACAATGAGCAGTTCTTC	CASSWGPGQYNNEQFF
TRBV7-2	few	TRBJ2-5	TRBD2	TGTGCCAGCAGCTCAGCAGTAATTGGGACTAGCGGGAGGGGAAGAGGGACCCAGTACTTC	CASSSAVIGTSGRGRGTQYF
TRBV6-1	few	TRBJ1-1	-	TGTGCCAGCAGCCTCGCCACAGCCGGGGCCACTGAAGCTTTCTTT	CASSLATAGATEAFF
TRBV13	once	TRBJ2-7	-	TGTGCCAGCAGCTTAGGAGTTTCCTACGAGCAGTACTTC	CASSLGVSYEQYF
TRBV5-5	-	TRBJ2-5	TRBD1	TGTGCCAGCACCATTACACAGGGGGCACGAGAGACCCAGTACTTC	CASTITQGARETQYF
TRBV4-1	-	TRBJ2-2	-	TGCGCCAGCAGCCAAGGCTCCCTCACCGGGGAGCTGTTTTTT	CASSQGSLTGELFF
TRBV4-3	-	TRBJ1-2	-	TGCGCCAGCAGCCAAGACTCTGCGGCAGGGCAGTATGGCTACACCTTC	CASSQDSAAGQYGYTF
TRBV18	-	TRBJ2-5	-	TGTGCCAGCTCACCTGCCAGCTTCTCAGAGACCCAGTACTTC	CASSPASFSETQYF
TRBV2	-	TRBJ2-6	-	TGTTCTTTCAGCTCTGGGGCCAACGTCCTGACTTTC	CSFSSGANVLTF
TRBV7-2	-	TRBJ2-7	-	TGTGCCAGCAGCTTAAGCCCAGGTGACTACGAGCAGTACTTC	CASSLSPGDYEQYF
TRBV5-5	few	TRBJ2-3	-	TGTGCCAGCAGCCCCGGGACGGGGGTTTCGCAGTATTTT	CASSPGTGVSQYF
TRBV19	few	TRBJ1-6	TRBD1	TGTGCCAGTAGTGCCCGGGACAGGGGGCTACATAATTCACCCCTCCACTTT	CASSARDRGLHNSPLHF
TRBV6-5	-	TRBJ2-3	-	TGTGCCAGCAGTTACGGAGGGGGTATGGCAGATACGCAGTATTTT	CASSYGGGMADTQYF
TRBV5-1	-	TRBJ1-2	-	TGCGCCAGCAGCTTGGGAATATCCCGGGGCCTAAAGGCGCTCTATGGCTACACCTTC	CASSLGISRGLKALYGYTF
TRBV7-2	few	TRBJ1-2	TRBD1	TGTGCCAGCAGCTTAGACAGGGGGCTAATAACTTCTTATGGCTACACCTTC	CASSLDRGLITSYGYTF
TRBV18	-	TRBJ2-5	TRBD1	TGTGCCAGCTCAGGACAGGGGTTCTCGGAGACCCAGTACTTC	CASSGQGFSETQYF
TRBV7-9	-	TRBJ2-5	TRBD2	TGTGCCAGCAGCCCACCCCGGTTGTCGGGGGGTGAGACCCAGTACTTC	CASSPPRLSGGETQYF
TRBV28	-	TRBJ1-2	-	TGTGCCAGCAGTTTATTTCTCGGGACAACAGAGGAGGGCTACACCTTC	CASSLFLGTTEEGYTF
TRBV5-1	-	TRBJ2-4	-	TGCGCCAGCAGCTTGGCCCTAGGACAGAAAGCCAAAAACATTCAGTACTTC	CASSLALGQKAKNIQYF